Below are 28 T cell receptor beta chains sequenced from a single sample in a study of control samples from healthy donors and cancer patients. Clones were sequenced by immunoSEQ multiplex PCR, and TCRdb holds only the in-frame ones, with some missing. Among about 130,000 clones listed, roughly 94% were seen once. Sequencing was done on a sample of PBMCs. The receptors come from a man aged 55 to 70 with colorectal cancer.

V is TRBV9 and J is TRBJ2-3; D could derive from TRBD1 or TRBD2 (6 bases each). The V and J ends lost 1 base and 8 bases respectively, with 29 bases between them. Germline V CDR1 and CDR2: SGDLS, YYNGEE. CDR3 length: 19 residues. The CDR3 bases are TGTGCCAGCAGCGTACCCGACTACCTTTCGGGGGCCCTTACGGGTACGCAGTATTTT. Protein product: CASSVPDYLSGALTGTQYF.

The V and J genes are TRBV30 and TRBJ1-1; no firm D call. Germline-derived CDR1 and CDR2 are GTSNPN and SVGIG (reference sequence). The CDR3 has 15 residues. Trimming removed 1 base at V and 3 bases at J, with 15 bases between. The chain's CDR3 is CAWSEGPVGYTEAFF. In DNA, the CDR3 is TGTGCCTGGAGTGAGGGCCCGGTGGGGTACACTGAAGCTTTCTTT. The whole variable domain, remainder taken from reference TRBV30 and TRBJ1-1, is SQTIHQWPATLVQPVGSPLSLECTVEGTSNPNLYWYRQAAGRGLQLLFYSVGIGQISSEVPQNLSASRPQDRQFILSSKKLLLSDSGFYLCAWSEGPVGYTEAFFGQGTRLTVV.

V usage is TRBV19 and J usage is TRBJ2-5, with TRBD1 matching 12 bases. The germline V gene encodes CDR1 LNHDA and CDR2 SQIVND (reference sequence). This CDR3 has 15 amino acids. V lost 3 bases, J lost 4 bases, and 3 bases stayed unmatched. In DNA form, the CDR3 reads TGTGCCAGTAGTATTGGGACAGGGGGCGGAGAGACCCAGTACTTC. Its translation is CASSIGTGGGETQYF.

This clone has just one count. The chain couples TRBV5-1 to TRBJ1-2; 12 bases are a match to TRBD1. The CDR3 totals 15 residues. The V and J ends lost 4 bases and 8 bases, in that order; junction bases with no gene match: 9. In germline, CDR1 is SGHRS, CDR2 YFSETQ. The CDR3 region is CASSVPGQGAEGYTF. The CDR3 DNA follows: TGCGCCAGCAGCGTACCGGGACAGGGGGCAGAGGGCTACACCTTC.

This clone has just a few counts. The chain is built from TRBV3-1 (or the pseudogene TRBV3-2) and TRBJ2-7; D perhaps matches TRBD2 (6 bases). Germline V gives CDR1 LGHDT, CDR2 YNNKEL (reference sequence). This CDR3 has 14 residues. Trimming shortened V by 4 bases and J by 6 bases, and 16 bases separated the two germline ends. The CDR3 DNA reads as TGTGCCAGCAGCCCTGGGTCCTTCGGGGGCGAGCAGTACTTC. It codes for CASSPGSFGGEQYF.

This chain joins TRBV29-1 and TRBJ1-1, with TRBD1 identical over 8 bases. The trim removed 7 bases at V and 5 bases at J, leaving 9 bases unmatched. Germline CDR1 and CDR2: SQVTM and ANQGSEA. The CDR3 is 13 residues long. The DNA for the CDR3 is TGCAGCGCCGGACAGGGTGGGGGGACTGAAGCTTTCTTT. This gives the protein CSAGQGGGTEAFF.

The rearrangement links TRBV9 to TRBJ1-2, with 8 bases matching TRBD1. Trimming cost V 4 bases and J 0 bases; bases outside gene matches: 5. This CDR3 contains 15 residues. CDR1 SGDLS and CDR2 YYNGEE come from the germline V gene. CDR3 sequence (DNA): TGTGCCAGCAGCCCCCGGACAGGGTCTAACTATGGCTACACCTTC. It yields the protein CASSPRTGSNYGYTF.

This clone has a single count. The chain combines TRBV3-1 (or the pseudogene TRBV3-2) with TRBJ2-7, with 9 bases fitting TRBD1. The CDR3 is 13 residues long. Germline CDR1 and CDR2: LGHDT and YNNKEL (reference sequence). Trimming at V came to 5 bases and at J to 4 bases, leaving 3 bases not matched to a gene. CDR3 protein: CASSMTGGYEQYF. The CDR3 bases are TGTGCCAGCAGCATGACAGGGGGTTACGAGCAGTACTTC.

The chain carries TRBV11-2 and TRBJ1-2; 7 bases map to TRBD1. Per germline, CDR1 SGHAT and CDR2 FQNNGV. The J segment lost 0 bases and the V segment lost 5 bases, leaving 6 bases of the junction unmatched. The CDR3 has 15 residues. The CDR3 protein is CASSPRTGANYGYTF. In nucleotides, the CDR3 is TGTGCCAGCAGCCCCCGGACAGGAGCTAACTATGGCTACACCTTC.

CDR3 bases: TGTGCCAGTAGTCCTCGTCTCGGACAGGGGGGAAGTCAGCCCCAGCATTTT. Translation: CASSPRLGQGGSQPQHF. The rearrangement uses TRBV19 and TRBJ1-5; 10 positions agree with TRBD1. There are 17 residues in the CDR3. With 5 bases clipped from V and 6 bases from J, the junction kept 13 bases outside the gene matches. Germline-derived CDR1 and CDR2 are LNHDA and SQIVND (reference sequence). Complete variable domain (other parts from reference TRBV19 and TRBJ1-5): DGGITQSPKYLFRKEGQNVTLSCEQNLNHDAMYWYRQDPGQGLRLIYYSQIVNDFQKGDIAEGYSVSREKKESFPLTVTSAQKNPTAFYLCASSPRLGQGGSQPQHFGDGTRLSIL.

V is TRBV4-3 and J is TRBJ1-2; tentatively, D is TRBD1 (5 bases). CDR3 length: 13 amino acids. Germline values: CDR1 LGHNA, CDR2 YSLEER. V was clipped by 0 bases and J by 7 bases, with 9 bases between them. As DNA, the CDR3 is TGCGCCAGCAGCCAAGATCAGGGAGCTGGCTACACCTTC. Translation gives CASSQDQGAGYTF.

Note on this clone: Other DNA sequences in this sample translate to the same CDR3. The chain employs TRBV12-3 or TRBV12-4 and TRBJ2-3; D is uncertain. V lost 3 bases and J lost 6, with 4 bases in between. CDR3 size: 11 residues. The DNA for the CDR3 is TGTGCCAGCAGTTTTTCCGATACGCAGTATTTT. This translates into CASSFSDTQYF.

This sequence joins TRBV5-1 and TRBJ2-5; 14 bases are shared with TRBD2. CDR3 length: 18 residues. J was trimmed by 0 bases and V by 4 bases; bases with no gene match: 8. Germline V CDR1 and CDR2: SGHRS, YFSETQ. CDR3 coding DNA: TGCGCCAGCAGCCCGGGACTAGCGGGGGACCCGTACCAAGAGACCCAGTACTTC. It encodes CASSPGLAGDPYQETQYF.

The genes are TRBV6-5 and TRBJ2-1, with TRBD1 identical over 10 bases. The CDR3 loop spans 15 amino acids. Germline lookup yields CDR1 MNHEY and CDR2 SVGAGI. With V trimmed by 5 bases and J by 6 bases, 7 bases remained unmatched. The chain's CDR3 is CASSTGTGVSNEQFF. DNA for the CDR3: TGTGCCAGCAGTACCGGGACAGGGGTGTCCAATGAGCAGTTCTTC.

The V gene is TRBV27, the J gene TRBJ2-5; D perhaps matches TRBD2 (5 bases). V lost 2 bases, J lost 2 bases, and 9 bases lay in between. The CDR3 has 14 residues. The germline gives CDR1 MNHEY, CDR2 SMNVEV (reference sequence). The CDR3 bases are TGTGCCAGCAGTTTAACACGGGGTCAAGAGACCCAGTACTTC. This translates into CASSLTRGQETQYF.

The chain recombines TRBV7-8 with TRBJ2-1; 7 nucleotides match TRBD2. The CDR3 extends over 15 amino acids. The junction had 8 bases not matched to a gene; V was cut back by 5 bases and J by 4 bases. In germline, CDR1 is SGHVS, CDR2 FQNEAQ. CDR3 sequence: CASSPQHSGYNEQFF. The DNA for the CDR3 is TGTGCCAGCAGCCCACAGCATAGCGGGTACAATGAGCAGTTCTTC. Supplemented by reference TRBV7-8 and TRBJ2-1, the full variable domain reads GAGVSQSPRYKVAKRGQDVALRCDPISGHVSLFWYQQALGQGPEFLTYFQNEAQLDKSGLPSDRFFAERPEGSVSTLKIQRTQQEDSAVYLCASSPQHSGYNEQFFGPGTRLTVL.

The chain joins TRBV20-1 to TRBJ2-3; 10 nucleotides align to TRBD2. The CDR3 runs 14 residues. J was trimmed by 4 bases and V by 3 bases; bases with no gene match: 4. Germline-derived CDR1 and CDR2 are DFQATT and SNEGSKA (reference sequence). This chain's CDR3 is CSASLAGVSDTQYF. The CDR3 coding sequence is TGCAGTGCTAGTCTAGCGGGGGTTTCAGATACGCAGTATTTT.

CDR3 sequence reads: CATSRDRVGGSYEQYF. The CDR3 nucleotides read TGTGCCACCAGCAGAGATAGGGTGGGGGGCTCCTACGAGCAGTACTTC. The genes are TRBV15 and TRBJ2-7, with a possible D match to TRBD2 (6 bases). With 0 bases removed from V and 0 bases from J, the gap between germline ends came to 12 bases. Germline assignment: CDR1 LNHNV and CDR2 YYDKDF (reference sequence). The CDR3 length is 16 residues.

The rearrangement uses TRBV12-3 or TRBV12-4 and TRBJ1-2, with D hard to call. Trimming removed 3 bases at V and 6 bases at J, with 8 bases between. The CDR3 totals 12 residues. The CDR3 spells CASSFGVHGYTF. CDR3 coding DNA: TGTGCCAGCAGTTTTGGAGTCCATGGCTACACCTTC.

The rearrangement uses TRBV3-1 (or the pseudogene TRBV3-2) and TRBJ2-1; 9 bases match TRBD2. Germline V gives CDR1 LGHDT, CDR2 YNNKEL (reference sequence). J lost 2 bases, V lost 1 base, and 12 bases had no gene match. This CDR3 has 19 residues. CDR3 in DNA: TGTGCCAGCAGCCAAGTGAGGGGTAGCGGGGGAGGGGCCTACAATGAGCAGTTCTTC. Translation gives CASSQVRGSGGGAYNEQFF.

This clone has just one count. The chain is built from TRBV29-1 and TRBJ1-1, with no clear D. Germline assignment: CDR1 SQVTM and CDR2 ANQGSEA. The CDR3 totals 11 residues. Trimming pared 7 bases from V and 5 bases from J, leaving 11 bases between. The DNA for the CDR3 is TGCAGCGGGGCACGGGAAACTGAAGCTTTCTTT. Protein product: CSGARETEAFF.

The chain carries TRBV6-5 and TRBJ2-3; D is possibly TRBD2 (6 bases). Per germline, CDR1 MNHEY and CDR2 SVGAGI. Trimming took off 8 bases at V and 2 bases at J, with 17 bases between the two ends. There are 15 residues in the CDR3. This CDR3 reads CASRIGVAATDTQYF. In DNA, the CDR3 is TGTGCCAGCCGGATCGGAGTAGCGGCCACAGATACGCAGTATTTT.

CDR3 DNA sequence: TGTGCCAGCAGCTCCCGGACAGTTGGGACGAACACTGAAGCTTTCTTT. This gives the protein CASSSRTVGTNTEAFF. The chain combines TRBV7-9 with TRBJ1-1; TRBD1 is a possible D gene (6 bases). The germline CDR1 and CDR2 sequences are SEHNR and FQNEAQ (reference sequence). The CDR3 loop spans 16 amino acids. The germline V and J ends were trimmed by 4 bases and 1 base, with 16 bases remaining between them.

The chain uses TRBV7-2 and TRBJ1-4; 10 bases fit TRBD1. Looked up from germline, CDR1 is SGHTA and CDR2 is FQGNSA. This CDR3 has 17 residues. Trimming removed 5 bases from V and 5 bases from J; junction bases left unmatched: 11. The CDR3 region has the DNA TGTGCCAGCAGCCCCCGGACAGGGGGTGAGGGAAATGAAAAACTGTTTTTT. Protein: CASSPRTGGEGNEKLFF.

CDR3 loop: CASTDRDRRPQHF. In nucleotides, the CDR3 is TGTGCCAGTACCGACCGGGACAGGCGGCCCCAGCATTTT. This rearrangement joins TRBV19 to TRBJ1-5, with 8 bases matching TRBD1. CDR1 is LNHDA and CDR2 is SQIVND in the germline V gene (reference sequence). There are 13 residues in the CDR3. V lost 7 bases, J lost 9 bases, and 8 bases stayed unmatched.

The genes are TRBV24-1 and TRBJ1-1, with D perhaps TRBD1 (6 bases). The V gene's germline CDR1 is KGHDR and CDR2 SFDVKD. This CDR3 region has 15 residues. Deletions cut 4 bases from V and 1 base from J, with 12 bases between. The DNA for the CDR3 is TGTGCCACCAGTGAAACAGGGAAGAAGAACACTGAAGCTTTCTTT. It yields the protein CATSETGKKNTEAFF.

This chain uses TRBV6-5 with TRBJ1-6; D possibly corresponds to TRBD1 (6 bases). The V end was cut by 6 bases, the J end by 4 bases, with 10 bases between. Germline V gene lookup returns CDR1 MNHEY and CDR2 SVGAGI. This CDR3 is 14 amino acids long. The CDR3 region has the DNA TGTGCCAGCAGCCTCGGACAGTATAATTCACCCCTCCACTTT. Amino acid sequence: CASSLGQYNSPLHF.

J is TRBJ1-6 and V is TRBV19; possibly TRBD1 for D (5 bases). The CDR3 totals 14 residues. CDR1 and CDR2 from the germline V gene are LNHDA and SQIVND (reference sequence). Between the trimmed V and J ends, which lost 6 bases and 13 bases, there was a span of 19 bases. The CDR3 coding sequence is TGTGCCAGTAGGACGGACACCCGTAAGGGGCCCCTCCACTTT. Amino acids: CASRTDTRKGPLHF.